This T cell receptor beta chain came from a study of T-cell reconstitution after alpha-beta-depleted transplantation in children. The TCRbeta library incorporated unique molecular identifiers. TCRdb called the PCR reads again in MiXCR, with one record for every CDR3 protein. In the table there are around 600,000 distinct CDR3 sequences, 16% of which are singletons. The receptor's source is a human donor who donated a stem cell graft to a child with acute myeloid leukemia. The input for sequencing was PBMCs from the stem cell graft donor, taken from the stem cell graft.

The CDR3 loop reads CASSQRLYETQYF. CDR3 DNA: TGTGCCAGCAGTCAAAGGCTGTACGAGACCCAGTACTTC. The chain couples TRBV7-2 to TRBJ2-5; no firm D call. The CDR3 loop spans 13 amino acids. CDR1 SGHTA and CDR2 FQGNSA come from the germline V gene. V lost 6 bases, J lost 5 bases, and 13 bases lay in between.